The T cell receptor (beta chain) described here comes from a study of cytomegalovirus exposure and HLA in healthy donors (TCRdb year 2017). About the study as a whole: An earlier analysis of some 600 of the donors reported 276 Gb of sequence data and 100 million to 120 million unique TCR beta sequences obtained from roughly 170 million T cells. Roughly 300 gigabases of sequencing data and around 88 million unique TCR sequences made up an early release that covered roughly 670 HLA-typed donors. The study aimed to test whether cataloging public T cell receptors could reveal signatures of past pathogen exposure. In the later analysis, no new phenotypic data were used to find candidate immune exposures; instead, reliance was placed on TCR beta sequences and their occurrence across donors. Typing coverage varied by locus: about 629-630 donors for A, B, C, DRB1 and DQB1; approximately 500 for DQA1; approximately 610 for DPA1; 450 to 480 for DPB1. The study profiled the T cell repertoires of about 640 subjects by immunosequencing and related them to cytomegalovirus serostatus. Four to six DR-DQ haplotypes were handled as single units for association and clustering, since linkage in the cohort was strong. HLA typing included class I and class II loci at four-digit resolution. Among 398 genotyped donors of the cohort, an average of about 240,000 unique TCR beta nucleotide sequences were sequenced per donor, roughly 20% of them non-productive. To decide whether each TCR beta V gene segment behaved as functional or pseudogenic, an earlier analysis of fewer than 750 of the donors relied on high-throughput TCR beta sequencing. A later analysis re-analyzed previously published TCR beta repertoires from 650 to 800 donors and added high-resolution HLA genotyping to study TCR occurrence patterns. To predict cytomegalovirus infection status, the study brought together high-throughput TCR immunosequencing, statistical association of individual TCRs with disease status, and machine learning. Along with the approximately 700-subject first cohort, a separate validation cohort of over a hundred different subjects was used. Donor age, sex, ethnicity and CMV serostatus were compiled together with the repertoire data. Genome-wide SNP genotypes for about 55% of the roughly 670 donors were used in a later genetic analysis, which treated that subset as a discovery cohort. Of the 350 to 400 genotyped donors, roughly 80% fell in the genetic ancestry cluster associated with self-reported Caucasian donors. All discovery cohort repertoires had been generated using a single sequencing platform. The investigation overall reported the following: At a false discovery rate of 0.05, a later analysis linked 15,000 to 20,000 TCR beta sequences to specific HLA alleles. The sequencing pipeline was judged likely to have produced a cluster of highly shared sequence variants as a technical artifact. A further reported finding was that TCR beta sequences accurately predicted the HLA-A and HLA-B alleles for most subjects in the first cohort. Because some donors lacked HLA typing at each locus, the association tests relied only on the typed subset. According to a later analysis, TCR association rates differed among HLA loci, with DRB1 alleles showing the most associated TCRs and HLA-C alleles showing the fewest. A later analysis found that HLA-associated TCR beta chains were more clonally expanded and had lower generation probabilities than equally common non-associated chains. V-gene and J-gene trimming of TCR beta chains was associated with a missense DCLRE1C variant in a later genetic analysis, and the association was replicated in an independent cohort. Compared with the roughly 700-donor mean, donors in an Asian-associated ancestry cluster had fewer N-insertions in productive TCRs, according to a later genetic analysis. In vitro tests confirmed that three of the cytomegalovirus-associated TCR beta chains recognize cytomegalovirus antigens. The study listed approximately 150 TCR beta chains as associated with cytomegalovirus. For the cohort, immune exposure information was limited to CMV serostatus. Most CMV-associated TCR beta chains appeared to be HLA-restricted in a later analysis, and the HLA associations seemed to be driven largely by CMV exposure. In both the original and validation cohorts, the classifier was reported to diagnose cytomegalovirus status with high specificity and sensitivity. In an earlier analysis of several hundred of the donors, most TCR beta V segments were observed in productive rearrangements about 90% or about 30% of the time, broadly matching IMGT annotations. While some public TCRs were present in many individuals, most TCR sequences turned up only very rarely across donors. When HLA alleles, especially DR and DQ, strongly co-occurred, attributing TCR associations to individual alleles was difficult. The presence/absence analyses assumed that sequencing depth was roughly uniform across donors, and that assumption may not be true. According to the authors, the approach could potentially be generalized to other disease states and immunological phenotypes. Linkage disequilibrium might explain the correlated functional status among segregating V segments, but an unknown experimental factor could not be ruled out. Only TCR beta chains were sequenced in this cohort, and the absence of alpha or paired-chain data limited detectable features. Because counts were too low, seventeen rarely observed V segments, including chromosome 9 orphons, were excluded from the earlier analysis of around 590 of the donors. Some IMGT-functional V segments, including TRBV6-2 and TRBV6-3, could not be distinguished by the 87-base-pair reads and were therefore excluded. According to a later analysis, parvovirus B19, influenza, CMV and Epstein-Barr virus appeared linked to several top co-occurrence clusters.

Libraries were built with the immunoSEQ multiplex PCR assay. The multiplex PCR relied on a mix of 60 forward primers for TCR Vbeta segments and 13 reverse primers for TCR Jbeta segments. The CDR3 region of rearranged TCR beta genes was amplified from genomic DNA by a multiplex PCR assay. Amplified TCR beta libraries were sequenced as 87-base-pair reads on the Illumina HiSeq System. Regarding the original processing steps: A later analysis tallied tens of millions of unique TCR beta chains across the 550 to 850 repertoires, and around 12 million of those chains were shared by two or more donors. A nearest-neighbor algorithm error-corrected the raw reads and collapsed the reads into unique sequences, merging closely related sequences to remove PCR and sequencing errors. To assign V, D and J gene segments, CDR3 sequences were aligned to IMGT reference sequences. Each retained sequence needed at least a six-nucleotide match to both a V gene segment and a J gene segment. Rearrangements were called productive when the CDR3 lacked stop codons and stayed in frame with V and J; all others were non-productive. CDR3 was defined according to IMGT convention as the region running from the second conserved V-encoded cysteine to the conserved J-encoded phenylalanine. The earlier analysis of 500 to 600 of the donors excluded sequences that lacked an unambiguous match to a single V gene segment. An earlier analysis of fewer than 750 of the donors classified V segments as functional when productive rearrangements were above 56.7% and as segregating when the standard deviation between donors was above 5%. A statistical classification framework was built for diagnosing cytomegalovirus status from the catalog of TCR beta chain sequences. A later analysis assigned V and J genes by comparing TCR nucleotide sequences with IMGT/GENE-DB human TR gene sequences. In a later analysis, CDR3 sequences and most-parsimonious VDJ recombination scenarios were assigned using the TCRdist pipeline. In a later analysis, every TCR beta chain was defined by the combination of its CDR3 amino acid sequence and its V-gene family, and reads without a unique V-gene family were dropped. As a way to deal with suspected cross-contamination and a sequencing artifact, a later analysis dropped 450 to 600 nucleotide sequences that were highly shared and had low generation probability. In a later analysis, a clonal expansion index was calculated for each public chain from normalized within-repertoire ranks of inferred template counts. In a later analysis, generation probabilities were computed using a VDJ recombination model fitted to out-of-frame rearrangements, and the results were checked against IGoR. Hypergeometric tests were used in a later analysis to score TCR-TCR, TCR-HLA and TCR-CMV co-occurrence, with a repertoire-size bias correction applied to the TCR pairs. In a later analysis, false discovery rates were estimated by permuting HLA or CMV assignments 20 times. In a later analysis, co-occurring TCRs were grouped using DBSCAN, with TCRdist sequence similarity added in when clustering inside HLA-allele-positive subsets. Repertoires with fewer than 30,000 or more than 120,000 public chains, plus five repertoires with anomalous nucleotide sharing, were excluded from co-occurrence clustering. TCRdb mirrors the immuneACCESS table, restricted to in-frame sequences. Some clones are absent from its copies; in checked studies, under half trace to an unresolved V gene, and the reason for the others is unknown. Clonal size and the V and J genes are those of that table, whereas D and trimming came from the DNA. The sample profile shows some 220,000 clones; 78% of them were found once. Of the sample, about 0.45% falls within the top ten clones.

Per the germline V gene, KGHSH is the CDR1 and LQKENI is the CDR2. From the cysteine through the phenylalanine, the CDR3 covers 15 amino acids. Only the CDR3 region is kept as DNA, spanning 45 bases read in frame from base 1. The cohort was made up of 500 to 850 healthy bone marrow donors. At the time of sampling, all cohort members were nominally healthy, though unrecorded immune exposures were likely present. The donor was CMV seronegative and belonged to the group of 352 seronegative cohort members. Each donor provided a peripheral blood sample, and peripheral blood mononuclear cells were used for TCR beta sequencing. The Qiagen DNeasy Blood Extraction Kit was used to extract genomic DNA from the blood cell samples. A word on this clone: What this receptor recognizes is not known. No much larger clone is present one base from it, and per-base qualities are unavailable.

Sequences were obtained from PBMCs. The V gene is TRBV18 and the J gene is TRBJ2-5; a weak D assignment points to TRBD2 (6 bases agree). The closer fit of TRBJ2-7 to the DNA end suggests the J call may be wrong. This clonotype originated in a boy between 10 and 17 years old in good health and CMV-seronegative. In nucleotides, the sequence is TGTGCCAGCTCACCACGGCGGGGAAGCTCCTACGAGCAGTACTTC. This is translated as CASSPRRGSSYEQYF.